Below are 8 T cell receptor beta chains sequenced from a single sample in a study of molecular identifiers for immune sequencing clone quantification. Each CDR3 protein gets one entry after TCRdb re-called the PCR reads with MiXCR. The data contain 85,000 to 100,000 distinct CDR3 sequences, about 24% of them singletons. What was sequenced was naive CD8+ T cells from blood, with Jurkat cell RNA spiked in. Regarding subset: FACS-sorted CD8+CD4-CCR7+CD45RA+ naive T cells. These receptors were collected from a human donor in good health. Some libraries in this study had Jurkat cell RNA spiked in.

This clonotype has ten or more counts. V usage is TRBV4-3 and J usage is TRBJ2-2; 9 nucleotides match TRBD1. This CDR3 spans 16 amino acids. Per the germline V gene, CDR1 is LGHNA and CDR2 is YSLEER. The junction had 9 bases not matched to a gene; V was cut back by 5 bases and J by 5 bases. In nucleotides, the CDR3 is TGCGCCAGCAGCACGGGGACAGGGTATAGAACCGGGGAGCTGTTTTTT. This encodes CASSTGTGYRTGELFF.

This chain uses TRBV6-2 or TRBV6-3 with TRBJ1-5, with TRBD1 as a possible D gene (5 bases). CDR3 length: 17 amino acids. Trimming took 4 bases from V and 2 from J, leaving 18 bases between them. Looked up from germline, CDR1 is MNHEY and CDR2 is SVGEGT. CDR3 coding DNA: TGTGCCAGCAGTTTATTGGGGGTCTCCGGGGGCAATCAGCCCCAGCATTTT. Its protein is CASSLLGVSGGNQPQHF.

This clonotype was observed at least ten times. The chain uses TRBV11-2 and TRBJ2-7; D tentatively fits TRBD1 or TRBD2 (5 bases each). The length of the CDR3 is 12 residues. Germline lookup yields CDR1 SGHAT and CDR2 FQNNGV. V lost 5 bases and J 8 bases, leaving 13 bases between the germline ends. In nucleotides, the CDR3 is TGTGCCAGCAGCCTTACCCGGGACCAGCAGTACTTC. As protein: CASSLTRDQQYF.

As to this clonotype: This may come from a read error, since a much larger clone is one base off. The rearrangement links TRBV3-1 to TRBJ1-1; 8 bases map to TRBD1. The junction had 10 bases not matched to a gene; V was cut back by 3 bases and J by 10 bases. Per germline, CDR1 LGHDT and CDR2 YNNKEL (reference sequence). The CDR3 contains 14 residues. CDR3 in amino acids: CASSHTGTGLGAFF. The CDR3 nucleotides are TGTGCCAGCAGCCACACAGGGACAGGTCTTGGAGCTTTCTTT.

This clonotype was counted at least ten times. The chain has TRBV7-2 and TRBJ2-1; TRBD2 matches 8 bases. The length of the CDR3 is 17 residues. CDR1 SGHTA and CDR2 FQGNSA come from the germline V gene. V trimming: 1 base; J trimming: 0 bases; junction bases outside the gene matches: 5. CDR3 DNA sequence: TGTGCCAGCAGCTTAGACAGCGGGGGACTCTCCTACAATGAGCAGTTCTTC. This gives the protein CASSLDSGGLSYNEQFF.

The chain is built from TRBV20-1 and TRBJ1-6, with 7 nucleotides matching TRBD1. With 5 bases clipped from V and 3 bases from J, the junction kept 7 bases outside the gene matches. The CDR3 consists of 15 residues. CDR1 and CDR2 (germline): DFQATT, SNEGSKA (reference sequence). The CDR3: CSARQGVDYNSPLHF. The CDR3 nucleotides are TGCAGTGCTCGACAGGGTGTGGACTATAATTCACCCCTCCACTTT.

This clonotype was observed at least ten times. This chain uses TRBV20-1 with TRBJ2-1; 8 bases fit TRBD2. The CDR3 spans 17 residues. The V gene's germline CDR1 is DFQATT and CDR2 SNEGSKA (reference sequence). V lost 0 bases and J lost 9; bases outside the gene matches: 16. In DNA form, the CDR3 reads TGCAGTGCTAGAGACCCCCCCGCGGGGCTCGGGGGGGGTGAGCAGTTCTTC. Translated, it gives CSARDPPAGLGGGEQFF.

The CDR3 loop reads CSAPIGGVRTEAFF. The CDR3 nucleotides are TGCAGTGCCCCGATCGGAGGGGTTCGGACTGAAGCTTTCTTT. The rearrangement uses TRBV20-1 and TRBJ1-1; D is perhaps TRBD1 (5 bases). The V end was cut by 6 bases, the J end by 5 bases, with 19 bases between. The CDR3 has 14 residues. The germline CDR1 and CDR2 sequences are DFQATT and SNEGSKA (reference sequence).